Sequencing of this TCR beta chain was carried out in a study of shared clonotypes between healthy human individuals. Study background: Each donor's CD4 naive and CD4 memory cells filled three plates apiece, CD8 naive two, and CD8 memory one. Study-level findings and limits: The generation probabilities recorded for non-shared clonotypes fell below those of clonotypes shared by all four donors.

Note on this clone: Its specificity is unknown. Other nucleotide sequences from this sample produce the same CDR3.

The CDR3 runs to 13 residues. Trimming shortened V by 0 bases and J by 1 base, and 4 bases separated the two germline ends. From germline, CDR1 is MNHNS and CDR2 SASEGT. Terminally differentiated effector memory CD45RA+ cells were excluded by CCR7 positive selection of CD45RO-negative cells. Donors included only healthy HIV-negative adults lacking recent acute infections or vaccinations. Deep was the level at which the assay was run. This table comes from immunoSEQ multiplex PCR, and its TCRdb copy is limited to in-frame clones, with some not included. The table has some 800,000 clones, more than 85% seen once.

The receptor was derived from a man aged 25-45 years in good health. V gene TRBV6-1 combines with J gene TRBJ2-7; D call uncertain. The sequenced sample consisted of naive CD8+ T cells sorted from blood. The chain's CDR3 is CASSEAVSYEQYF. The DNA for the CDR3 is TGTGCCAGCAGTGAAGCAGTATCCTACGAGCAGTACTTC.